The 18 T cell receptor beta chains below come from one sample, sequenced in a study of CD8 T cells in Susac syndrome. With random hexamers, reverse transcription was performed on about 0.45 to 1 ug of RNA. TCRdb called the immunoSEQ multiplex PCR reads again in MiXCR, with one record for every CDR3 protein. Of approximately 180,000 distinct CDR3 sequences in the sample, nearly 97% were seen once. Sequencing was performed on CD4+ T cells from PBMCs. Receptors were obtained from a human donor with multiple sclerosis.

V is TRBV20-1 and J is TRBJ2-7; possible D gene TRBD2, 6 bases. The germline V gene encodes CDR1 DFQATT and CDR2 SNEGSKA (reference sequence). There are 13 residues in the CDR3. V was shortened by 6 bases and J by 0 bases, with 12 bases between the two germline ends. CDR3 amino acids: CSARRENSYEQYF. Here the CDR3 DNA reads TGCAGTGCAAGGAGGGAGAACTCCTACGAGCAGTACTTC.

The rearrangement links TRBV18 to TRBJ1-5; D possibly corresponds to TRBD1 (5 bases). V lost 2 bases to trimming and J lost 3 bases, with 8 bases between them. The CDR3 has 14 residues. CDR1 and CDR2 (germline): KGHSH, LQKENI. DNA of the CDR3: TGTGCCAGCTCACCAGGGGCACCCAATCAGCCCCAGCATTTT. This codes for CASSPGAPNQPQHF. The variable domain in full, with the rest retrieved from reference TRBV18 and TRBJ1-5, is NAGVMQNPRHLVRRRGQEARLRCSPMKGHSHVYWYRQLPEEGLKFMVYLQKENIIDESGMPKERFSAEFPKEGPSILRIQQVVRGDSAAYFCASSPGAPNQPQHFGDGTRLSIL.

The chain combines TRBV29-1 with TRBJ2-5; perhaps D is TRBD1 or TRBD2 (5 bases each). The CDR3 is 13 residues long. Trimming removed 3 bases at V and 5 bases at J, with 13 bases between. Germline values: CDR1 SQVTM, CDR2 ANQGSEA. The CDR3: CSVDEGSVETQYF. The CDR3 coding sequence is TGCAGCGTTGACGAGGGGAGTGTGGAGACCCAGTACTTC.

This chain connects TRBV3-1 to TRBJ2-1, with D hard to call. The CDR3 is 14 residues long. Germline CDR1 and CDR2: LGHDT and YNNKEL (reference sequence). Deletions cut 1 base from V and 2 bases from J, with 6 bases between. For the CDR3, the DNA is TGTGCCAGCAGCCAAGGGGGTCCCTACAATGAGCAGTTCTTC. Amino acids: CASSQGGPYNEQFF.

The V and J genes are TRBV5-1 and TRBJ2-7, with TRBD1 matching 7 bases. V dropped 4 bases and J dropped 7; count of bases not matched to a gene: 11. The CDR3 length is 14 residues. Germline V lookup: CDR1 SGHRS, CDR2 YFSETQ. CDR3 DNA: TGCGCCAGCAGCCTTTTACTCCCGGGACAGGAGCAGTACTTC. It translates to CASSLLLPGQEQYF.

The chain has TRBV27 and TRBJ1-6; weak D call: TRBD1 (6 bases). Looked up from germline, CDR1 is MNHEY and CDR2 is SMNVEV (reference sequence). The CDR3 has 15 amino acids. Trimming cost V 1 base and J 9 bases, with 13 bases left between them. In nucleotides, the CDR3 is TGTGCCAGCAGTTTATTACAGGGTATAGGTTCACCCCTCCACTTT. This translates into CASSLLQGIGSPLHF.

J is TRBJ2-7 and V is TRBV29-1; TRBD1 might be the D (6 bases). V was shortened by 6 bases and J by 5 bases, with 17 bases between the two germline ends. The germline gives CDR1 SQVTM, CDR2 ANQGSEA. This CDR3 comprises 13 residues. CDR3 coding DNA: TGCAGCGTAGCACCACAGGGTCTGAACGAGCAGTACTTC. It codes for CSVAPQGLNEQYF.

The chain links TRBV19 to TRBJ2-3; 8 bases agree with TRBD1. The germline CDR1 and CDR2 sequences are LNHDA and SQIVND (reference sequence). The CDR3 is made up of 16 amino acids. The trim removed 3 bases at V and 3 bases at J, leaving 8 bases unmatched. The CDR3 DNA sequence: TGTGCCAGTAGTATGATACAGGGGGGCTTGACAGATACGCAGTATTTT. This sequence encodes CASSMIQGGLTDTQYF.

The CDR3: CSTDSGTADTQYF. The CDR3 bases are TGCAGTACAGACAGCGGGACGGCAGATACGCAGTATTTT. V usage is TRBV20-1 and J usage is TRBJ2-3, with 7 bases matching TRBD2. The CDR3 length is 13 residues. CDR1 and CDR2 from the germline V gene are DFQATT and SNEGSKA (reference sequence). Losses at the gene ends were 8 bases for V and 4 bases for J; bases not matched to a gene: 9.

V gene TRBV29-1 combines with J gene TRBJ2-5; D ambiguous. The germline gives CDR1 SQVTM, CDR2 ANQGSEA. Trimming shortened V by 0 bases and J by 6 bases, and 14 bases separated the two germline ends. The CDR3 runs to 14 residues. In nucleotides, the CDR3 is TGCAGCGTTGAAGATCCTCTTGTCGGGCAGACCCAGTACTTC. This encodes CSVEDPLVGQTQYF.

The genes are TRBV6-5 and TRBJ2-5; D unresolved. This CDR3 is built from 16 residues. Germline CDR1 reads MNHEY; CDR2 reads SVGAGI. Between the trimmed V and J ends, which lost 2 bases and 1 base, there was a span of 14 bases. The CDR3 sequence is CASSYGGSGFQETQYF. The CDR3 nucleotides are TGTGCCAGCAGTTACGGTGGGTCGGGTTTCCAAGAGACCCAGTACTTC.

V gene TRBV7-9 combines with J gene TRBJ1-5; D not certain. Germline CDR1 and CDR2: SEHNR and FQNEAQ (reference sequence). The ends were cut back, 2 bases at V and 5 bases at J, with 13 bases in the middle. The CDR3 length is 15 residues. The CDR3, as DNA: TGTGCCAGCAGCTTACGGGGAGGAGACGATCAGCCCCAGCATTTT. It encodes CASSLRGGDDQPQHF.

The chain links TRBV28 to TRBJ2-7; no reliable D call. V gave up 6 bases and J gave up 3 bases, with 18 bases separating them. Germline V lookup: CDR1 MDHEN, CDR2 SYDVKM. The CDR3 extends over 15 amino acids. The CDR3 DNA follows: TGTGCCAGCAGGAGAGACCAGGTTACGAGCTACGAGCAGTACTTC. Its protein is CASRRDQVTSYEQYF.

V gene TRBV3-1 combines with J gene TRBJ2-3; 10 bases fit TRBD2. The CDR3 covers 15 residues. Germline trimming cut 5 bases from V and 3 bases from J; bases unmatched to any gene: 5. The germline gives CDR1 LGHDT, CDR2 YNNKEL (reference sequence). The CDR3 loop reads CASSALAGGTDTQYF. In DNA form, the CDR3 reads TGTGCCAGCAGCGCCTTAGCGGGGGGTACAGATACGCAGTATTTT.

The rearrangement links TRBV24-1 to TRBJ2-3; 8 bases align to TRBD2. The length of the CDR3 is 17 residues. CDR1 is KGHDR and CDR2 is SFDVKD in the germline V gene. V shed 2 bases, J shed 5 bases, and the junction held 11 bases outside the gene matches. In nucleotides, the CDR3 is TGTGCCACCAGTGATTCCCCGCATAGCGGGGAAGGAGATACGCAGTATTTT. This encodes CATSDSPHSGEGDTQYF.

The chain recombines TRBV7-9 with TRBJ1-1; the D gene is possibly TRBD1 (5 bases). The CDR3 contains 13 residues. The germline V and J ends were trimmed by 5 bases and 4 bases, with 11 bases remaining between them. CDR1 is SEHNR and CDR2 is FQNEAQ in the germline V gene (reference sequence). DNA of the CDR3: TGTGCCAGCAGCCTCCCGGGGCGCACTGAAGCTTTCTTT. Its translation: CASSLPGRTEAFF.

The genes are TRBV4-2 and TRBJ2-2; D unresolved. Trimming cost V 0 bases and J 4 bases, with 6 bases left between them. Germline CDR1 and CDR2: LGHNA and YNFKEQ. The CDR3 is 14 amino acids. CDR3 residues: CASSQEGPTGELFF. The DNA for the CDR3 is TGTGCCAGCAGCCAAGAGGGCCCCACCGGGGAGCTGTTTTTT.

Written as DNA, the CDR3 is TGTGCCAGCAGTTACGATTTCGTGAAGGAGCAGTACTTC. Its protein is CASSYDFVKEQYF. This chain links TRBV6-5 with TRBJ2-7; D is unresolved. Germline-derived CDR1 and CDR2 are MNHEY and SVGAGI. Trimming stripped 2 bases from V and 7 bases from J, with 12 bases between. There are 13 residues in the CDR3.